These T cell receptor beta chains were read from a single sample in a study of identical twins. MiXCR was run by TCRdb on the 5' RACE reads, yielding one entry per CDR3 protein. The sample has roughly 1,500,000 distinct CDR3 sequences, about 31% seen once. The sequenced material came from cord blood. These receptors all stem from a newborn girl in good health. Each CDR3 is given with its conserved first and last residue.

>TRBV5-1
CASRRDIPNNEQFF
>TRBV7-9
CASSLQAIRDSTDTQYF
>TRBV25-1
CASSESPLAGGPGQSDTQYF
>TRBV7-8
CASSLRLAGDPTSDTQYF
>TRBV19
CASSIEFSSGANVLTF
>TRBV20-1
CSASMSGRSYNEQFF
>TRBV20-1
CSAKRGIRNQPQHF
>TRBV11-2
CASSLILEVRQYF
>TRBV20-1
CSARQNQPQHF
>TRBV7-8
CASSLGYSAGGLPTYNEQFF
>TRBV29-1
CGVEGGQGAGNQPQHF
>TRBV20-1
CSAPPTSNEQYF
>TRBV5-1
CASSLDTKTTEAFF
>TRBV20-1
CSASPPFGANYGYTF
>TRBV28
CASSLPGTGEKLFF
>TRBV9
CASSVAGALGYNEQFF
>TRBV24-1
CATSDPGFGPSYNEQFF